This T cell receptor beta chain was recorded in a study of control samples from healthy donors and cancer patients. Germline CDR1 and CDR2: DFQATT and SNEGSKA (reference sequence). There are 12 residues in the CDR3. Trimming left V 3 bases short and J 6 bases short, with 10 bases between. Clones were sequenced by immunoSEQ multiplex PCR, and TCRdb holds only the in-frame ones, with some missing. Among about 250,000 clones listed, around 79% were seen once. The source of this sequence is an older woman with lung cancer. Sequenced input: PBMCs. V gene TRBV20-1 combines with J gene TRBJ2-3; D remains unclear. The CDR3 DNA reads TGCAGTGCTAGTTTGGGGATGGATACGCAGTATTTT. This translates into CSASLGMDTQYF.